This passage covers 20 T cell receptor beta chains from one sample sequenced in a study of PD-L1 blockade in urothelial cancer. The repertoire was sequenced with immunoSEQ multiplex PCR; TCRdb's copy has only in-frame clones and lacks some. The sample lists around 130,000 clones, about 88% occurring once. Regarding time point: pretreatment peripheral blood. The starting material was PBMCs, obtained around atezolizumab (anti-PD-L1) treatment. These TCRs come from a middle-aged man with urothelial cancer.

This rearrangement joins TRBV19 to TRBJ1-1; D might be TRBD1 (6 bases). The V gene lost 6 bases and the J gene lost 4 bases, with 15 bases spanning the gap. The V gene's germline CDR1 is LNHDA and CDR2 SQIVND (reference sequence). The CDR3 contains 14 residues. This CDR3 is CASRKQGRGTEAFF. The CDR3, as DNA: TGTGCCAGTAGGAAACAGGGCAGGGGCACTGAAGCTTTCTTT.

The chain recombines TRBV5-1 with TRBJ1-4; TRBD1 agrees at 8 bases. This CDR3 contains 14 residues. CDR1 and CDR2 from the germline V gene are SGHRS and YFSETQ. V lost 0 bases, J lost 9 bases, and 4 bases stayed unmatched. CDR3 DNA: TGCGCCAGCAGCTTGGGACAGGGGATTCAAAAACTGTTTTTT. This encodes CASSLGQGIQKLFF.

CDR3 sequence (DNA): TGCGCCAGCAGCTCGGGGGACAGGGAGTATGATTCTATGGGCTACACCTTC. Translation: CASSSGDREYDSMGYTF. The chain links TRBV5-1 to TRBJ1-2, with TRBD1 matching 9 bases. J lost 8 bases, V lost 3 bases, and 17 bases had no gene match. CDR3 length: 17 residues. Germline lookup yields CDR1 SGHRS and CDR2 YFSETQ.

The rearrangement joins TRBV5-6 to TRBJ2-1; TRBD2 aligns across 12 bases. V lost 4 bases, J lost 8 bases, and 4 bases stayed unmatched. Germline CDR1 and CDR2: SGHDT and YYEEEE. The CDR3 spans 14 residues. DNA for the CDR3: TGTGCCAGCAGCGCGGGACTAGCGGGTGATGAGCAGTTCTTC. The encoded protein is CASSAGLAGDEQFF.

The chain recombines TRBV5-1 with TRBJ2-7; TRBD1 aligns across 9 bases. The CDR3 is 15 residues long. Per germline, CDR1 SGHRS and CDR2 YFSETQ. Trimming at V came to 4 bases and at J to 3 bases, leaving 8 bases not matched to a gene. CDR3 sequence reads: CASSPGTGPYYEQYF. The DNA for the CDR3 is TGCGCCAGCAGCCCCGGGACAGGGCCTTACTACGAGCAGTACTTC.

CDR3 sequence (DNA): TGTGCCAGCAGCAATGGACAGGGACGACGCTATGGCTACACCTTC. It specifies CASSNGQGRRYGYTF. The chain combines TRBV7-2 with TRBJ1-2, with TRBD1 matching over 8 bases. Germline-derived CDR1 and CDR2 are SGHTA and FQGNSA. The CDR3 is 15 residues long. V dropped 5 bases and J dropped 4; count of bases not matched to a gene: 9. The variable domain in full, with the rest retrieved from reference TRBV7-2 and TRBJ1-2, is GAGVSQSPSNKVTEKGKDVELRCDPISGHTALYWYRQSLGQGLEFLIYFQGNSAPDKSGLPSDRFSAERTGGSVSTLTIQRTQQEDSAVYLCASSNGQGRRYGYTFGSGTRLTVV.

The chain is built from TRBV6-6 and TRBJ2-2; possibly TRBD2 for D (5 bases). Germline CDR1 and CDR2: MNHNY and SVGAGI (reference sequence). Trimming left V 8 bases short and J 7 bases short, with 11 bases between. This CDR3 is built from 12 residues. The DNA of the CDR3 is TGTGCCAGCGTCTTAGGGAGCGGGGAGCTGTTTTTT. Its protein product is CASVLGSGELFF.

The chain has TRBV5-1 and TRBJ2-7; TRBD2 matches 8 bases. The germline V gene has CDR1 SGHRS and CDR2 YFSETQ. Trimming took 0 bases from V and 4 from J; bases not matched to a gene: 12. The CDR3 covers 17 residues. CDR3 region: CASSLVAGWGSGYEQYF. As DNA, the CDR3 is TGCGCCAGCAGCTTGGTAGCGGGATGGGGTTCGGGATACGAGCAGTACTTC.

The gene calls are TRBV4-2 and TRBJ2-5; possibly TRBD2 for D (6 bases). Germline-derived CDR1 and CDR2 are LGHNA and YNFKEQ. The ends were cut back, 0 bases at V and 5 bases at J, with 13 bases in the middle. The CDR3 has 15 residues. In DNA, the CDR3 is TGTGCCAGCAGCCAAGATGGAGGGCAGGCGGAGACCCAGTACTTC. Protein: CASSQDGGQAETQYF.

The J gene is TRBJ2-3, the V gene TRBV7-9; 8 nucleotides line up with TRBD1. CDR3 length: 12 amino acids. Trimming cost V 5 bases and J 8 bases; bases outside gene matches: 3. Germline assignment: CDR1 SEHNR and CDR2 FQNEAQ (reference sequence). The CDR3 DNA is TGTGCCAGCAGCACACAGGGGGTTACGCAGTATTTT. Protein product: CASSTQGVTQYF.

This chain joins TRBV6-1 and TRBJ2-4; the match to TRBD1 covers 10 bases. The V gene end was trimmed by 2 bases and the J gene end by 0 bases; junction bases not matched to a gene: 13. The CDR3 covers 20 residues. Germline V lookup: CDR1 MNHNS, CDR2 SASEGT. The CDR3 DNA reads as TGTGCCAGCAGTGAACGGTCGGACAGGGGGGGATGGCTAGCCAAAAACATTCAGTACTTC. Residues: CASSERSDRGGWLAKNIQYF.

V usage is TRBV29-1 and J usage is TRBJ1-1, with TRBD1 as a possible D gene (6 bases). Germline V gene sequence: CDR1 SQVTM, CDR2 ANQGSEA. The germline V and J ends were trimmed by 7 bases and 1 base, with 10 bases remaining between them. The CDR3 spans 12 residues. The DNA for the CDR3 is TGCAGCGGAGGACAGAGGAACACTGAAGCTTTCTTT. It translates to CSGGQRNTEAFF.

The V gene is TRBV9, the J gene TRBJ2-1; TRBD2 aligns across 9 bases. CDR1 and CDR2 from the germline V gene are SGDLS and YYNGEE. The CDR3 totals 15 residues. Trimming at V came to 4 bases and at J to 7 bases, leaving 9 bases not matched to a gene. This CDR3 is CASSKTASGINEQFF. The CDR3 nucleotides are TGTGCCAGCAGCAAGACCGCTAGCGGGATTAATGAGCAGTTCTTC.

The rearrangement joins TRBV11-3 to TRBJ2-1; 13 bases fit TRBD2. V was clipped by 5 bases and J by 9 bases; unmatched bases: 7. CDR3 size: 15 residues. Germline CDR1 is SGHNT and CDR2 is YENEEA. For the CDR3, the DNA is TGTGCCAGCAGCGAAGGACTAGCGGGAGTAGGTGAGCAGTTCTTC. Amino acid sequence: CASSEGLAGVGEQFF.

This clone has just a few counts. The chain recombines TRBV19 with TRBJ1-1, with unresolved D. The germline CDR1 and CDR2 sequences are LNHDA and SQIVND (reference sequence). V was trimmed by 1 base and J by 4 bases, leaving 10 bases between them. There are 14 residues in the CDR3. CDR3 sequence (DNA): TGTGCCAGTAGTATAGCCGGGATCCCCACTGAAGCTTTCTTT. Protein: CASSIAGIPTEAFF.

Details on this clone: The sample holds other DNA sequences that translate to the same CDR3. V and J are TRBV5-1 and TRBJ1-4; TRBD1 is a possible D gene (6 bases). The V end was cut by 2 bases, the J end by 5 bases, with 7 bases between. The CDR3 runs 13 residues. Germline CDR1 SGHRS, CDR2 YFSETQ. The CDR3 nucleotides read TGCGCCAGCAGCTTAGGACAGAATGAAAAACTGTTTTTT. It yields the protein CASSLGQNEKLFF.

This chain connects TRBV5-4 to TRBJ1-5; D ambiguous. Between the trimmed V and J ends, which lost 2 bases and 2 bases, there was a span of 2 bases. Germline CDR1 SGHNT, CDR2 YYREEE (reference sequence). The CDR3 has 12 amino acids. The chain's CDR3 is CASSFGNQPQHF. In DNA form, the CDR3 reads TGTGCCAGCAGCTTCGGCAATCAGCCCCAGCATTTT.

V is TRBV28 and J is TRBJ1-6, with D unresolved. The CDR3 contains 12 residues. V gave up 7 bases and J gave up 10 bases, with 11 bases separating them. The germline V gene encodes CDR1 MDHEN and CDR2 SYDVKM. The CDR3 loop reads CASTIPRSPLHF. CDR3 nucleotide sequence: TGTGCCAGCACTATACCGAGGTCACCCCTCCACTTT.

The rearrangement links TRBV29-1 to TRBJ2-3; 8 bases are shared with TRBD2. CDR3 size: 13 residues. CDR1 is SQVTM, CDR2 ANQGSEA, per germline. After removal of 8 bases from V and 1 base from J, the junction contained 5 bases not matched to a gene. The CDR3 region is CSLQRGRTDTQYF. The CDR3 DNA follows: TGCAGCTTGCAGCGGGGGCGCACAGATACGCAGTATTTT.

This clone was observed a handful of times. This chain joins TRBV19 and TRBJ1-1, with D perhaps TRBD1 (6 bases). Germline values: CDR1 LNHDA, CDR2 SQIVND (reference sequence). The CDR3 runs 16 residues. V lost 7 bases to trimming and J lost 2 bases, with 20 bases between them. CDR3: CASTQSRNRANTEAFF. Written as DNA, the CDR3 is TGTGCCAGTACCCAAAGTAGGAACAGGGCTAACACTGAAGCTTTCTTT.